What follows are 12 T cell receptor beta chains derived from one specimen sequenced in a study of shared clonotypes between healthy human individuals. Assay used: immunoSEQ multiplex PCR; TCRdb lists only in-frame clones, some missing. The profile shows hundreds of thousands of clones, 73% of them singletons. The sample taken for sequencing was memory CD4+ T cells sorted from blood. Indicated subset: CD45RA-negative fraction. These receptors originate from a woman in her twenties or thirties in good health.

V and J are TRBV28 and TRBJ2-1, with D possibly called TRBD1 or TRBD2 (6 bases each). CDR3 length: 15 residues. Trimming removed 5 bases from V and 7 bases from J, with 18 bases in between. CDR1 is MDHEN and CDR2 is SYDVKM in the germline V gene. CDR3: CASSLPGARGNEQFF. CDR3 sequence (DNA): TGTGCCAGCAGTCTTCCGGGGGCGCGGGGAAATGAGCAGTTCTTC.

The rearrangement joins TRBV6-6 to TRBJ2-3, with 9 nucleotides matching TRBD1. Germline loops: CDR1 MNHNY, CDR2 SVGAGI (reference sequence). The ends lost 2 bases at V and 4 bases at J; junction bases unmatched: 4. This CDR3 comprises 15 residues. CDR3 amino acids: CASSYRTGEPDTQYF. CDR3 nucleotides: TGTGCCAGCAGTTACAGGACAGGGGAACCAGATACGCAGTATTTT.

The chain employs TRBV5-8 and TRBJ1-5; the D is unclear. The V gene's germline CDR1 is SGHTS and CDR2 YDEGEE. This CDR3 has 15 amino acids. Trimming removed 4 bases from V and 3 bases from J, with 14 bases in between. In nucleotides, the CDR3 is TGTGCCAGCAGCCTCCCATGGCAGTACAATCAGCCCCAGCATTTT. It encodes CASSLPWQYNQPQHF.

This clone came up many times. The J gene is TRBJ2-1, the V gene TRBV6-1; 9 nucleotides line up with TRBD2. Losses at the gene ends were 3 bases for V and 2 bases for J; bases not matched to a gene: 2. Germline loops: CDR1 MNHNS, CDR2 SASEGT. The CDR3 spans 15 residues. In nucleotides, the CDR3 is TGTGCCAGCAGTGATCTAGCGGGACCCTACAATGAGCAGTTCTTC. It specifies CASSDLAGPYNEQFF.

CDR3 protein: CASSRGTSDYNEQFF. The CDR3 nucleotides are TGCGCCAGCAGCCGCGGGACTAGCGATTACAATGAGCAGTTCTTC. V gene TRBV5-1 combines with J gene TRBJ2-1; 10 nucleotides line up with TRBD2. Trimming took 4 bases from V and 4 from J; bases not matched to a gene: 5. The germline gives CDR1 SGHRS, CDR2 YFSETQ. This CDR3 spans 15 amino acids.

Points on this clone: Within the sample, other DNA sequences also encode this same CDR3. This rearrangement joins TRBV2 to TRBJ2-5; TRBD2 agrees at 7 bases. V shed 4 bases and J 3 bases; nucleotides not matched to a gene: 5. The CDR3 is 14 amino acids. Germline CDR1 is SNHLY and CDR2 is FYNNEI. In DNA form, the CDR3 reads TGTGCCAGCAGTGGTCGGGGAGGGGAAGAGACCCAGTACTTC. Its protein is CASSGRGGEETQYF.

Note on this clone: This CDR3 is also generated by other DNA sequences in the sample. This rearrangement joins TRBV4-2 to TRBJ2-7, with a possible D match to TRBD2 (5 bases). This CDR3 spans 15 amino acids. Germline lookup yields CDR1 LGHNA and CDR2 YNFKEQ. V lost 1 base to trimming and J lost 0 bases, with 10 bases between them. CDR3 nucleotides: TGTGCCAGCAGCCAAGCGGGGAGCAGCTCCTACGAGCAGTACTTC. Its translation: CASSQAGSSSYEQYF.

This clone was detected ten times or more. This sequence joins TRBV19 and TRBJ1-5; D unclear. V was shortened by 2 bases and J by 0 bases, with 8 bases between the two germline ends. This CDR3 has 15 residues. The germline CDR1 and CDR2 sequences are LNHDA and SQIVND (reference sequence). The CDR3 DNA follows: TGTGCCAGTAGTATATGGGCAGATAGCAATCAGCCCCAGCATTTT. It yields the protein CASSIWADSNQPQHF.

Turning to this clone: The same CDR3 can be traced to other DNA sequences in this sample. The chain couples TRBV5-1 to TRBJ2-7; 10 nucleotides align to TRBD1. This CDR3 region has 15 residues. The germline V gene encodes CDR1 SGHRS and CDR2 YFSETQ. The ends lost 4 bases at V and 2 bases at J; junction bases unmatched: 6. The DNA of the CDR3 is TGCGCCAGCAGCGATCGGACAGGGGGTACCTACGAGCAGTACTTC. This codes for CASSDRTGGTYEQYF.

This clone was observed a few times. The chain carries TRBV4-2 and TRBJ2-2, with 7 positions matching TRBD2. Germline trimming cut 4 bases from V and 0 bases from J; bases unmatched to any gene: 8. Germline lookup yields CDR1 LGHNA and CDR2 YNFKEQ. This CDR3 has 17 residues. In nucleotides, the CDR3 is TGTGCCAGCAGCCCCTACGCAAGCGGGACGAACACCGGGGAGCTGTTTTTT. It is translated as CASSPYASGTNTGELFF.

The V and J genes are TRBV18 and TRBJ2-7; D tentatively fits TRBD1 or TRBD2 (5 bases each). Germline V gene lookup returns CDR1 KGHSH and CDR2 LQKENI. Trimming removed 2 bases from V and 1 base from J, with 9 bases in between. CDR3 length equals 14 residues. The CDR3 DNA follows: TGTGCCAGCTCACCAGGGACGGTATCCTACGAGCAGTACTTC. Its protein product is CASSPGTVSYEQYF.

The chain combines TRBV11-2 with TRBJ2-3; D is unresolved. Germline V gene lookup returns CDR1 SGHAT and CDR2 FQNNGV. The V end was cut by 4 bases, the J end by 1 base, with 6 bases between. CDR3 length: 13 amino acids. This CDR3 is CASSSQRTDTQYF. As DNA, the CDR3 is TGTGCCAGCAGCTCTCAACGCACAGATACGCAGTATTTT.